The text below deals with one T cell receptor (beta chain). Antigen specificity is unknown. The entry originates in a study of T cell repertoires in cytomegalovirus infection. Study as a whole: Through public TCR beta signatures, both CMV infection and matching HLA type were indicated.

One entry per CDR3 protein results from TCRdb running MiXCR on the reads. The sample has under 850,000 distinct CDR3 sequences, about 30% seen once. Study-wide results and caveats: Clonotypes of TCR beta that were HLA-C-restricted and CMV-specific dominated the ex vivo response.

This CDR3 comprises 16 residues. J was trimmed by 7 bases and V by 0 bases; bases with no gene match: 9. The V gene's germline CDR1 is SGHAT and CDR2 FQNNGV. The V and J genes are TRBV11-2 and TRBJ2-5; TRBD1 aligns across 9 bases. The sample consisted of cultured PBMCs, taken from culture after CMV antigen stimulation. The clonotype originates from a human donor in good health (CMV status not recorded). Some clones in this sample may be carry-over from other donors' samples. CDR3 amino acids: CASSLDYGGQGVTQYF. CDR3 nucleotides: TGTGCCAGCAGCTTAGATTATGGGGGACAGGGTGTGACCCAGTACTTC.